This TCR beta chain was captured in a study of T cell repertoires in cytomegalovirus infection. Study in general: Through public TCR beta signatures, both CMV infection and matching HLA type were indicated. Findings of the study overall: CMV-specific HLA-C-restricted TCR beta clonotypes dominated the ex vivo response.

TCRdb reprocessed the reads via MiXCR and lists one record per CDR3 protein. The repertoire holds 110,000 to 150,000 distinct CDR3 sequences, 32% seen once, with about 56% in the top ten. This clonotype is a singleton in its sample. Its specificity is unknown. The CDR3 loop spans 15 amino acids. Germline-derived CDR1 and CDR2 are LNHDA and SQIVND (reference sequence). V lost 0 bases to trimming and J lost 3 bases; unmatched junction nucleotides: 2. The specimen comprised CD8+ T cells from cultured PBMCs, sampled from culture after CMV antigen stimulation. The sequence came from a human donor in good health (CMV status not recorded). Some clones in this sample may be carry-over from other donors' samples. This rearrangement joins TRBV19 to TRBJ2-1; 7 nucleotides match TRBD2. CDR3: CASSIDGTIYNEQFF. The DNA for the CDR3 is TGTGCCAGTAGTATAGACGGGACTATCTACAATGAGCAGTTCTTC.